Here is one T cell receptor (beta chain) with its context. Its matching antigen is unknown. The data were taken from a study of blood T cells in healthy people across ages. About the study: About one barcoded TCR beta cDNA was captured per two T cells.

PCR was performed a second time for about 7 to 11 cycles using a sample-barcoded 5' primer and a J-beta primer mix. Each of the cDNA molecules was tagged by a template-switch adaptor with 12 random nucleotides. In TCRdb, the 5' RACE reads were re-called with MiXCR into one record per CDR3 protein. The repertoire holds roughly 860,000 distinct CDR3 sequences, approximately 65% seen once, with about 30% in the top ten. General study results and limits: Comparison with aged donors showed that long-lived donors had more naive CD4+ cells and higher diversity.

Germline loops: CDR1 SQVTM, CDR2 ANQGSEA. The CDR3 loop spans 14 amino acids. Every sample had a minimum of 6.5 million PBMCs isolated. The V and J genes are TRBV29-1 and TRBJ2-1, with TRBD1 matching 7 bases. The J call may be in error: the DNA end matches TRBJ2-7 better. Sample: blood. The TCR was taken from a young man in good health. The CDR3 DNA follows: TGCAGCGTGGTGGGACAGATATCCTACAATGAGCAGTACTTC. Amino acid sequence: CSVVGQISYNEQYF.